Below, one TCR beta chain is given with its context. It has no known antigen specificity. No base-level quality is on record; no much larger clone is a single base apart. The entry originates in a study of regulatory T cells in long-lasting Graves disease (dated by TCRdb to about 2021). Study-level background: In the newly diagnosed Graves' disease group, patients had been taking antithyroid drugs for less than 3 months. Persistent Graves' disease patients were compared with newly diagnosed Graves' disease patients by peripheral blood TCR sequencing and RNA sequencing. The study was conducted in China and was registered as a clinical trial. A total of 35 or so samples underwent TCR sequencing: about 13 from persistent and about 20 from newly diagnosed Graves' disease patients. General study outcomes and caveats: Only the TCR beta chain was sequenced and analyzed. The small sample size was acknowledged by the authors as a limitation that may reduce accuracy. Compared with newly diagnosed patients, persistent Graves' disease patients had lower TCR Shannon entropy and fewer highly expanded clones, which suggests clonal expansion. TRBV28, TRBJ1-2 and TRBJ2-5 were preferentially used in persistent disease, while TRBV20-1 and TRBJ2-1 were favored in newly diagnosed disease. Persistent patients shared more public clonotypes among themselves (under 3,000) than newly diagnosed patients did (over 900). Only peripheral blood was studied, because thyroid tissue, the primary lesion, was inaccessible.

The time point label, as the study defines it: newly diagnosed GD, antithyroid drugs for less than 3 months. RNA was extracted from PBMCs in TRIzol for both TCR sequencing and RNA sequencing. The diagnosis of Graves' disease followed American Thyroid Association guidelines. The patients came from an endocrinology department in Xi'an, China. Each patient gave approximately 10 milliliters of peripheral blood, collected in an EDTA anticoagulant tube. Ficoll Paque Plus density gradient separation was used to isolate PBMCs, and no further T cell sorting was done. RNA quality was checked with an Agilent 2100 Bioanalyzer and agarose gel, and concentration with a NanoDrop 2000. As encoded in the germline V gene, CDR1 is MGHRA while CDR2 is YSYEKL. Counted from cysteine to phenylalanine, this CDR3 has 15 amino acids. The CDR3 DNA has 45 bases and is translated from base 1. Cut back by 4 bases and 2 bases, the V and J ends lie 12 bases apart.

Library prep was done by multiplex PCR. The run used an Illumina HiSeq 4000. iRepertoire HTBI primers and Arm-PCR amplification of CDR3 regions were used to construct TCR beta libraries. PCR products were gel purified before sequencing. In the paper's pipeline: A total of around 59 TRBV and 14 TRBJ segments were identified across samples and were used for gene usage analysis of CDR3 amino acid clonotypes. COPE and FqMerger were used to merge the filtered high-quality paired reads into contigs. Contigs were aligned with BLAST to IMGT TRBV, TRBD and TRBJ reference genes, and CDR3 was defined per IMGT. Any clonotype with a frequency above 0.1% was classified as a highly expanded clone. Shannon entropy served as the measure of repertoire diversity, while the Gini coefficient captured V-J evenness. A clonotype was considered public if more than one individual shared it. TCRdb handled the public reads itself, with Q25 trimming in fastp and clone calling in MiXCR, and kept productive beta chains. Here each entry gathers all rows of one CDR3 protein and keeps the most common genes and DNA. These V and J calls originate from TCRdb's pipeline instead of the authors' own analysis. The sample data list about 430,000 distinct CDR3 sequences, and about 15% of these were observed just once. The ten largest clones take up roughly 7.7% of the sample.

These same records also appear under a second study, on T cells in Graves' hyperthyroidism and ophthalmopathy. The second study's paper adds: Graves' hyperthyroidism was defined as stable when no progression to ophthalmopathy occurred over 18 months of follow-up. Hyperthyroidism patients were newly diagnosed, had a disease duration of under 2 months, and were aged 18 to 65 years. Exclusion was applied to patients with uncontrolled infections, other autoimmune diseases, pregnancy or lactation. Diagnoses were based on clinical symptoms, serum thyroxine and TRAb, thyroid ultrasound and orbital computed tomography. The first round of RT-PCR for the TCR CDR3 was performed with the HTBI primer set and the Qiagen OneStep RT-PCR kit. Most expanded thyroid clonotypes (frequency above 0.001) were also detected in blood, a finding suggesting that blood repertoires may reflect thyroid immune responses. A model built on a 13 V-J signature distinguished ophthalmopathy from stable hyperthyroidism, reaching about 88% sensitivity and about 81% specificity in cross-validation and 80%/75% in testing. In validation, the model predicted progression to ophthalmopathy with 55% to 71% sensitivity and about 72% specificity, a median of 6.5 months before onset. TCR V-J signatures able to tell the groups apart were searched for in a discovery cohort of about a hundred patients, of whom more than 40 had Graves' ophthalmopathy and around 58 had stable Graves' hyperthyroidism. Whether ophthalmopathy could be predicted prospectively was tested in an independent validation cohort made up of 18 hyperthyroidism patients plus 17 patients who later progressed to ophthalmopathy. The 100 discovery patients were randomly split 7:3 into training and test sets. The study also compared thyroid tissue and blood T-cell repertoires from roughly six Graves' hyperthyroidism patients. After blood sampling, hyperthyroidism patients were treated with methimazole at a starting dose of 30 mg daily, and ophthalmopathy patients were treated with high-dose intravenous methylprednisolone. A second multiplex PCR round built the libraries, followed by size selection and purification. Paired-end sequencing of the libraries was performed with 100 bp reads on an Illumina HiSeq2000. Raw data were processed with SOAPnuke, discarding reads with adapters, uncalled bases, mean Phred below 15, or no exact constant-primer or identifier match. COPE v1.2.5 was used to merge the high-quality paired reads, and each unique nucleotide sequence was defined as a clonotype. MiTCR v1.1 was used to align clonotypes to the IMGT TRBV, TRBD and TRBJ reference segments. Only V-J combinations with frequency above 0.0001, covering 99% to 99.2% of repertoires, were analysed. The TCS score was defined as F50 (clonal expansion) divided by E x V (chaos), with BLOSUM62-based TCRdist calculated between CDR3 peptides within each V-J. Welch's t-statistics and random forest reduced around 510 V-J features to about 12, which were used in a naive Bayes classifier (R e1071). No statistical method was used to set the sample size in advance, and investigators knew the group allocation. TCR Vbeta CDR3 sequencing of approximately 140 peripheral blood samples (under 45 ophthalmopathy, about 74 hyperthyroidism and roughly 17 progressor patients) is reported in the paper.

The sample was peripheral blood mononuclear cells (PBMCs), taken at new diagnosis, from a patient treated with antithyroid drugs. Recombination connected TRBV4-1 to TRBJ2-1, with no confidently assigned D gene. This clonotype originated in a woman aged 40 to 50 with Graves disease. Donor details come from another sample of the same person, matched by shared clones. This receptor carries the CDR3 CASSPTRFAYNEQFF. The DNA sequence reads TGCGCCAGCAGCCCCACCCGTTTCGCCTACAATGAGCAGTTCTTC.